These 32 T cell receptor beta chains came from one sample sequenced in a study of tumor-infiltrating lymphocytes in localized non-small cell lung cancer. Data came from immunoSEQ multiplex PCR; TCRdb stores just in-frame clones and leaves some out. The sample yields over 10,000 clones, roughly 67% seen once. Sequencing used lung tumor tissue. The receptors shown here come from a human donor with non-small cell lung cancer.

The chain couples TRBV4-1 to TRBJ1-1; 7 bases agree with TRBD1. CDR1 MGHRA and CDR2 YSYEKL come from the germline V gene. The CDR3 sequence is 14 residues long. J gave up 7 bases and V 4 bases, and 9 bases lay outside the gene matches. CDR3: CASSPWTGGFEAFF. The CDR3 DNA reads TGCGCCAGCAGCCCTTGGACAGGTGGGTTTGAAGCTTTCTTT.

The chain joins TRBV12-5 to TRBJ2-3; D not certain. This CDR3 has 13 residues. Trimming left V 5 bases short and J 3 bases short, with 9 bases between. CDR1 and CDR2 from the germline V gene are LGHNT and FRNRAP. The CDR3 spells CASGHEMTDTQYF. In nucleotides, the CDR3 is TGTGCTAGTGGTCATGAAATGACAGATACGCAGTATTTT.

V and J are TRBV13 and TRBJ1-2; D is uncertain. The length of the CDR3 is 14 residues. Trimming shortened V by 1 base and J by 2 bases, and 8 bases separated the two germline ends. Per germline, CDR1 PRHDT and CDR2 FYEKMQ (reference sequence). The CDR3 DNA follows: TGTGCCAGCAGCTTAGTTCTGGGGAACTATGGCTACACCTTC. It codes for CASSLVLGNYGYTF.

The V gene is TRBV7-9, the J gene TRBJ2-7; 7 nucleotides align to TRBD1. The germline gives CDR1 SEHNR, CDR2 FQNEAQ (reference sequence). This CDR3 has 13 amino acids. J lost 3 bases, V lost 8 bases, and 7 bases had no gene match. CDR3 in amino acids: CASQRDSNYEQYF. The CDR3 DNA follows: TGTGCCAGCCAACGGGACAGCAACTACGAGCAGTACTTC.

In its sample, this clone is medium-sized. The CDR3 protein is CASSGGQSNSGNTIYF. The CDR3 DNA reads TGCGCCAGCAGCGGGGGACAGAGCAATTCTGGAAACACCATATATTTT. The chain has TRBV5-1 and TRBJ1-3, with TRBD1 identical over 7 bases. Trimming removed 4 bases from V and 1 base from J; junction bases left unmatched: 8. This CDR3 has 16 residues. Per the germline V gene, CDR1 is SGHRS and CDR2 is YFSETQ.

The CDR3 DNA is TGCGCCAGCAGCTCCTCAGCCTCCACAGAATACGAGCAGTACTTC. The encoded protein is CASSSSASTEYEQYF. The V and J genes are TRBV5-1 and TRBJ2-7, with D uncertain. Germline CDR1 SGHRS, CDR2 YFSETQ. The CDR3 covers 15 residues. V was trimmed by 3 bases and J by 4 bases, leaving 17 bases between them.

Concerning this clone itself: Other DNA sequences in this sample translate to the same CDR3. The rearrangement links TRBV18 to TRBJ1-5, with a possible D match to TRBD1 (5 bases). The V end was cut by 3 bases, the J end by 4 bases, with 13 bases between. Germline V gene sequence: CDR1 KGHSH, CDR2 LQKENI. The CDR3 is made up of 15 amino acids. The CDR3 sequence is CASSPQGRGNQPQHF. The DNA for the CDR3 is TGTGCCAGCTCACCCCAAGGACGGGGGAATCAGCCCCAGCATTTT.

The chain couples TRBV7-9 to TRBJ1-5; D is unclear. The CDR3 is 19 amino acids. Trimming took 3 bases from V and 3 from J, leaving 24 bases between them. Germline-derived CDR1 and CDR2 are SEHNR and FQNEAQ (reference sequence). The CDR3 sequence: CASSFTNLVTGPHNQPQHF. CDR3 bases: TGTGCCAGCAGCTTTACTAATCTGGTAACCGGACCCCACAATCAGCCCCAGCATTTT.

This sequence joins TRBV2 and TRBJ1-1; no firm D call. The CDR3 length is 15 residues. CDR1 is SNHLY and CDR2 is FYNNEI in the germline V gene. Trimming removed 10 bases from V and 1 base from J, with 19 bases in between. The CDR3 DNA is TGTGCCACAACAGTAGGGATCTTTCCGAACACTGAAGCTTTCTTT. Translation gives CATTVGIFPNTEAFF.

Within the sample, this clone is large. This sequence joins TRBV27 and TRBJ2-3; D not resolved. Germline V gene data show CDR1 as MNHEY and CDR2 as SMNVEV (reference sequence). The CDR3 sequence is 14 residues long. Trimming pared 5 bases from V and 6 bases from J, leaving 15 bases between. CDR3: CASSQDRRADTQYF. CDR3 nucleotides: TGTGCCAGCAGTCAGGATCGTAGGGCGGATACGCAGTATTTT.

The V call is TRBV18, the J call TRBJ2-1, with D possibly being TRBD1 (5 bases). CDR1 is KGHSH and CDR2 is LQKENI in the germline V gene. Trimming left V 3 bases short and J 6 bases short, with 12 bases between. CDR3 length: 14 residues. This chain's CDR3 is CASSPEQVSNEQFF. CDR3 in DNA: TGTGCCAGCTCACCCGAACAGGTGTCCAATGAGCAGTTCTTC.

The CDR3 sequence: CATSSPQGSSKNTGELFF. CDR3 coding DNA: TGTGCCACCAGCAGCCCACAGGGATCCTCGAAGAACACCGGGGAGCTGTTTTTT. J is TRBJ2-2 and V is TRBV15, with D maybe TRBD1 (6 bases). Trimming stripped 3 bases from V and 1 base from J, with 18 bases between. There are 18 residues in the CDR3. Germline CDR1 reads LNHNV; CDR2 reads YYDKDF (reference sequence).

The chain joins TRBV5-1 to TRBJ2-7; the D gene could be TRBD1 or TRBD2 (6 bases each). The V gene lost 0 bases and the J gene lost 9 bases, with 19 bases spanning the gap. Germline lookup yields CDR1 SGHRS and CDR2 YFSETQ. The CDR3 has 15 amino acids. The CDR3: CASSLDPGAPLGQYF. CDR3 bases: TGCGCCAGCAGCTTGGATCCGGGGGCCCCTTTAGGGCAGTACTTC.

This clone has a handful of counts. This rearrangement joins TRBV13 to TRBJ2-3, with 9 positions matching TRBD2. The CDR3 runs 15 residues. J was trimmed by 0 bases and V by 4 bases; bases with no gene match: 2. In germline, CDR1 is PRHDT, CDR2 FYEKMQ (reference sequence). CDR3 DNA: TGTGCCAGCAGCTCTGGACTAGCGAGCACAGATACGCAGTATTTT. Protein product: CASSSGLASTDTQYF.

The V call is TRBV28, the J call TRBJ2-7; D remains unclear. This CDR3 comprises 11 residues. Germline assignment: CDR1 MDHEN and CDR2 SYDVKM. V lost 5 bases to trimming and J lost 7 bases, with 9 bases between them. For the CDR3, the DNA is TGTGCCAGCAGTGTCACGCAAGAGCAGTACTTC. Amino acids: CASSVTQEQYF.

The V and J genes are TRBV5-1 and TRBJ2-5; 11 bases line up with TRBD1. Germline CDR1 and CDR2: SGHRS and YFSETQ. V was pared by 4 bases and J by 4 bases, with 3 bases of the junction left unmatched. The CDR3 is made up of 14 amino acids. CDR3 in DNA: TGCGCCAGCAGCCTGGGGACAGGGGGAGAGACCCAGTACTTC. Protein: CASSLGTGGETQYF.

This clone occurred once. This chain uses TRBV11-2 with TRBJ2-3; 9 bases map to TRBD2. The CDR3 extends over 18 amino acids. CDR1 and CDR2 (germline): SGHAT, FQNNGV. The V and J ends lost 5 bases and 1 base, in that order; junction bases with no gene match: 13. CDR3 coding DNA: TGTGCCAGCAGCCGCCGAAGCCCTAGCGGGGAACGCACAGATACGCAGTATTTT. It is translated as CASSRRSPSGERTDTQYF.

The chain has TRBV28 and TRBJ2-7; the D is unclear. CDR1 is MDHEN and CDR2 is SYDVKM in the germline V gene. CDR3 size: 12 residues. V was clipped by 5 bases and J by 4 bases, with 9 bases between them. The DNA for the CDR3 is TGTGCCAGCAGTACCGGCGGTTACGAGCAGTACTTC. It is translated as CASSTGGYEQYF.

This clone has more than one count but fewer than ten. The chain couples TRBV5-1 to TRBJ1-1; the D is unclear. Between the trimmed V and J ends, which lost 0 bases and 5 bases, there was a span of 11 bases. This CDR3 has 14 residues. Per the germline V gene, CDR1 is SGHRS and CDR2 is YFSETQ. The chain's CDR3 is CASSLEAARTEAFF. The DNA for the CDR3 is TGCGCCAGCAGCTTGGAGGCAGCCCGGACTGAAGCTTTCTTT.

V usage is TRBV7-2 and J usage is TRBJ2-7; D is undetermined. The germline gives CDR1 SGHTA, CDR2 FQGNSA. The CDR3 is 14 residues long. V was clipped by 6 bases and J by 2 bases, with 14 bases between them. CDR3 sequence reads: CASRKDRFTYEQYF. CDR3 DNA: TGTGCCAGCAGAAAGGACCGCTTCACCTACGAGCAGTACTTC.

V and J are TRBV25-1 and TRBJ1-1; TRBD1 is a possible D gene (6 bases). Trimming cost V 2 bases and J 1 base, with 8 bases left between them. The CDR3 has 14 residues. Germline CDR1 is MGHDK and CDR2 is SYGVNS. CDR3: CASSEPGENTEAFF. The CDR3, as DNA: TGTGCCAGCAGTGAACCAGGGGAGAACACTGAAGCTTTCTTT. The whole variable domain, remainder taken from reference TRBV25-1 and TRBJ1-1, is EADIYQTPRYLVIGTGKKITLECSQTMGHDKMYWYQQDPGMELHLIHYSYGVNSTEKGDLSSESTVSRIRTEHFPLTLESARPSHTSQYLCASSEPGENTEAFFGQGTRLTVV.

As DNA, the CDR3 is TGTGCCAGCAGCTTGAGGGCGCGGGCAACTAATGAAAAACTGTTTTTT. Translating it yields CASSLRARATNEKLFF. This chain joins TRBV11-3 and TRBJ1-4; D remains unclear. CDR1 is SGHNT and CDR2 is YENEEA in the germline V gene. The CDR3 loop spans 16 amino acids. V lost 3 bases, J lost 0 bases, and 11 bases lay in between.

This sequence joins TRBV18 and TRBJ2-5; D is unclear. V gave up 6 bases and J gave up 5 bases, with 10 bases separating them. The germline V gene has CDR1 KGHSH and CDR2 LQKENI. The CDR3 length is 12 residues. The CDR3 region has the DNA TGTGCCAGCTCCCTAACCGTCGAGACCCAGTACTTC. This codes for CASSLTVETQYF.

This chain connects TRBV29-1 to TRBJ2-7; maybe TRBD2 (5 bases). The CDR3 loop spans 12 amino acids. The V gene's germline CDR1 is SQVTM and CDR2 ANQGSEA. V was shortened by 8 bases and J by 4 bases, with 15 bases between the two germline ends. CDR3 coding DNA: TGCAGCTTCCGCCTCGGGAATTACGAGCAGTACTTC. Amino acids: CSFRLGNYEQYF.

The genes are TRBV28 and TRBJ1-2, with D maybe TRBD1 (6 bases). The CDR3 runs to 13 residues. Trimming pared 2 bases from V and 8 bases from J, leaving 12 bases between. Germline V gene sequence: CDR1 MDHEN, CDR2 SYDVKM. Here the CDR3 DNA reads TGTGCCAGCAGTTTAACAGGGTTGCGCGGCTACACCTTC. It yields the protein CASSLTGLRGYTF.

There are a few counts of this clone. The chain employs TRBV28 and TRBJ2-7; weak D call: TRBD1 (6 bases). This CDR3 spans 14 amino acids. V was clipped by 5 bases and J by 3 bases, with 14 bases between them. From germline, CDR1 is MDHEN and CDR2 SYDVKM. The CDR3 DNA reads TGTGCCAGCAGTGTAGCAGGGGACCTCTACGAGCAGTACTTC. This sequence encodes CASSVAGDLYEQYF.

The V gene is TRBV5-1, the J gene TRBJ1-6; D not resolved. CDR1 and CDR2 from the germline V gene are SGHRS and YFSETQ. The CDR3 is 15 residues long. V shed 0 bases and J shed 9 bases, with 13 bases lying between them. The CDR3 region has the DNA TGCGCCAGCAGCTTGGCCCTCCTGGAGGGTTCACCCCTCCACTTT. It specifies CASSLALLEGSPLHF.

This clone was detected only a few times. The chain recombines TRBV18 with TRBJ2-7; 8 bases map to TRBD2. Per germline, CDR1 KGHSH and CDR2 LQKENI. This CDR3 has 14 residues. The junction had 5 bases not matched to a gene; V was cut back by 3 bases and J by 4 bases. The CDR3 protein is CASSPKREFYEQYF. The CDR3 coding sequence is TGTGCCAGCTCACCGAAGCGGGAGTTTTACGAGCAGTACTTC.

In its sample, this clone is medium-sized (0.01 to 0.1%). V usage is TRBV6-5 and J usage is TRBJ2-3; 9 bases are shared with TRBD1. This CDR3 spans 15 amino acids. Germline trimming cut 4 bases from V and 3 bases from J; bases unmatched to any gene: 5. Germline loops: CDR1 MNHEY, CDR2 SVGAGI. In DNA, the CDR3 is TGTGCCAGCAGTTCGGGGACAGGGCGGACAGATACGCAGTATTTT. Amino acids: CASSSGTGRTDTQYF.

This clone was detected a few times. The CDR3 loop reads CASSEDAAGYGELFF. CDR3 DNA sequence: TGTGCCAGCAGTGAGGATGCTGCAGGTTACGGGGAGCTGTTTTTT. This chain uses TRBV2 with TRBJ2-2; unclear D gene. Germline V lookup: CDR1 SNHLY, CDR2 FYNNEI. The CDR3 is 15 residues long. Trimming took 3 bases from V and 7 from J, leaving 15 bases between them.

The chain carries TRBV10-2 and TRBJ2-2, with D perhaps TRBD1 (6 bases). Per the germline V gene, CDR1 is WSHSY and CDR2 is SAAADI. V was clipped by 2 bases and J by 4 bases, with 14 bases between them. The CDR3 runs to 16 residues. Here the CDR3 reads CASSEQGRWGTGELFF. CDR3 coding DNA: TGCGCCAGCAGTGAGCAGGGGCGTTGGGGCACCGGGGAGCTGTTTTTT.

V gene TRBV29-1 combines with J gene TRBJ2-3; TRBD2 aligns across 14 bases. The CDR3 covers 14 residues. V shed 7 bases and J 3 bases; nucleotides not matched to a gene: 3. Germline V gene lookup returns CDR1 SQVTM and CDR2 ANQGSEA. The CDR3 coding sequence is TGCAGCGGAAGGACTAGCGGGAGGACAGATACGCAGTATTTT. Encoded protein: CSGRTSGRTDTQYF.